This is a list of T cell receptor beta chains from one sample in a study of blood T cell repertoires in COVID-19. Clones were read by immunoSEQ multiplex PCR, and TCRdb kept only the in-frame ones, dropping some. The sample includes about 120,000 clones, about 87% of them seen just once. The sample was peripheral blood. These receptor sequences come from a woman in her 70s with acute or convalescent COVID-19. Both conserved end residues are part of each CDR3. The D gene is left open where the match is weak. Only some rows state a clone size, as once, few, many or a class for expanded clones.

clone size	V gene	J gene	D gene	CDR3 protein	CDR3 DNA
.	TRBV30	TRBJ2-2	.	CAWRNGGDYTGELFF	TGTGCCTGGAGGAACGGAGGGGACTACACCGGGGAGCTGTTTTTT
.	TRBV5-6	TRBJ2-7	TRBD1	CASSGATGADEQYF	TGTGCCAGCAGCGGAGCCACAGGGGCGGACGAGCAGTACTTC
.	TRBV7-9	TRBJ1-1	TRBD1	CASSLRQGGTEAFF	TGTGCCAGCAGCTTACGACAGGGGGGCACTGAAGCTTTCTTT
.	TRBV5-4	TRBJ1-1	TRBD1	CASSLGGQVNTEAFF	TGTGCCAGCAGCTTGGGAGGACAGGTGAACACTGAAGCTTTCTTT
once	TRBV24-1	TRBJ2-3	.	CATSDPSAERGTDTQYF	TGTGCCACCAGTGATCCTTCGGCGGAAAGAGGGACAGATACGCAGTATTTT
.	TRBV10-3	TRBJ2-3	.	CAISESAGFTDTQYF	TGTGCCATCAGTGAAAGTGCAGGGTTTACAGATACGCAGTATTTT
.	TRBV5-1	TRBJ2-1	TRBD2	CASRLAGGYNEQFF	TGCGCCAGCAGACTAGCGGGGGGTTACAATGAGCAGTTCTTC
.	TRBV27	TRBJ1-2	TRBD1	CASSLRRDRVIYGYTF	TGTGCCAGCAGTCTACGCCGGGACAGGGTAATCTATGGCTACACCTTC
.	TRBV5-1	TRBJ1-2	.	CASSLTDYGYTF	TGCGCCAGCAGCTTGACAGACTATGGCTACACCTTC
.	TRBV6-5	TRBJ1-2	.	CASSYHTQVNYGYTF	TGTGCCAGCAGTTACCACACACAAGTTAACTATGGCTACACCTTC
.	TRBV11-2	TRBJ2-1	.	CASSLTPSGAVDEQFF	TGTGCCAGCAGCCTCACCCCGAGTGGGGCGGTGGATGAGCAGTTCTTC
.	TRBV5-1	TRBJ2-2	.	CASSLGQPTGELFF	TGCGCCAGCAGCTTGGGACAGCCTACCGGGGAGCTGTTTTTT